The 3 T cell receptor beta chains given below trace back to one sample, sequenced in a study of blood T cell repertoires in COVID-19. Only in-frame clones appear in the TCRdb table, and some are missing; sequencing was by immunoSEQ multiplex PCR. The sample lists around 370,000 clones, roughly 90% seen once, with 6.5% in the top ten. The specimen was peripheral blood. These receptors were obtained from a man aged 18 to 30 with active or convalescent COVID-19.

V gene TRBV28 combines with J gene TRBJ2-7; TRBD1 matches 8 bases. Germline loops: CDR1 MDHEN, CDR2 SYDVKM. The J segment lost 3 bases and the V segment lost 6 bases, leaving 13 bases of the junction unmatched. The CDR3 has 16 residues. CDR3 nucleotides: TGTGCCAGCAGCCCTACTGGACAGGGATCCTTCTACGAGCAGTACTTC. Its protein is CASSPTGQGSFYEQYF.

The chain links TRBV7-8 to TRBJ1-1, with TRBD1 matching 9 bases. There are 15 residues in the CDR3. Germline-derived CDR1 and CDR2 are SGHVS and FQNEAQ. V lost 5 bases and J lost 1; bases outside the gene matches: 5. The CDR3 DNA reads TGTGCCAGCAGCGAAGGGACAGGGAGGAACACTGAAGCTTTCTTT. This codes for CASSEGTGRNTEAFF.

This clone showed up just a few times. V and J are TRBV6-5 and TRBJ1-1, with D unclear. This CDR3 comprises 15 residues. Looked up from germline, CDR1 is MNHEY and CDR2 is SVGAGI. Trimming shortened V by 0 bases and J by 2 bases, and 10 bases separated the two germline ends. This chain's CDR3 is CASSYSRGTNTEAFF. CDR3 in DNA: TGTGCCAGCAGTTACTCCCGCGGAACAAACACTGAAGCTTTCTTT.